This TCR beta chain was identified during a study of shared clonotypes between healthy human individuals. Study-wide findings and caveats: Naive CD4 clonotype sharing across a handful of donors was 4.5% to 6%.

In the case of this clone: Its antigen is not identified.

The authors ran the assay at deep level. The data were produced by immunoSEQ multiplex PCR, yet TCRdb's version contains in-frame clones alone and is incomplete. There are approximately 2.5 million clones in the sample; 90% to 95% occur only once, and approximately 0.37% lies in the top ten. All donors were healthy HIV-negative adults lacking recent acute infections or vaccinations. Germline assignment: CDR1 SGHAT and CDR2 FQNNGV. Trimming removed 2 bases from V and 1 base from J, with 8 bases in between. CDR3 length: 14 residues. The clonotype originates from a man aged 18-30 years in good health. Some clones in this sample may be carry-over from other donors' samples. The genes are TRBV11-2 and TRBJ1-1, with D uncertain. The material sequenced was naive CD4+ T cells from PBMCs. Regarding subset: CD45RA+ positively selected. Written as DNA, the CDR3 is TGTGCCAGCAGCTTAACATTGGCGAACACTGAAGCTTTCTTT. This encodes CASSLTLANTEAFF.